The 5 T cell receptor beta chains reported below all come from one sample, sequenced in a study of cytomegalovirus exposure and HLA in healthy donors. 13 Jbeta primers and 60 Vbeta primers were used for the PCR. Sequencing was performed with immunoSEQ multiplex PCR; in TCRdb, only in-frame clones are kept and a portion is missing. This sample has about 200,000 clones; 75% to 80% occur once, and the top ten carry approximately 2%. Sequences were obtained from PBMCs. The receptors derive from a woman in her 30s in good health and CMV-seropositive.

The rearrangement uses TRBV9 and TRBJ2-1; 9 bases match TRBD1. Germline lookup yields CDR1 SGDLS and CDR2 YYNGEE. This CDR3 comprises 16 residues. Trimming removed 0 bases from V and 4 bases from J; junction bases left unmatched: 5. CDR3 in amino acids: CASSVVETGGYNEQFF. The CDR3 DNA reads TGTGCCAGCAGCGTAGTTGAGACAGGGGGATACAATGAGCAGTTCTTC.

This clone was recorded a few times. The chain uses TRBV9 and TRBJ2-6; 8 bases align to TRBD1. Germline loops: CDR1 SGDLS, CDR2 YYNGEE. V shed 4 bases and J 4 bases; nucleotides not matched to a gene: 13. The CDR3 runs 18 residues. DNA of the CDR3: TGTGCCAGCAGCACCGACAGGGGCCTCGCGGCAGGGGCCAACGTCCTGACTTTC. Its translation is CASSTDRGLAAGANVLTF. Supplemented by reference TRBV9 and TRBJ2-6, the full variable domain reads DSGVTQTPKHLITATGQRVTLRCSPRSGDLSVYWYQQSLDQGLQFLIQYYNGEERAKGNILERFSAQQFPDLHSELNLSSLELGDSALYFCASSTDRGLAAGANVLTFGAGSRLTVL.

The V and J genes are TRBV4-2 and TRBJ1-2; a possible D gene is TRBD1 (5 bases). From germline, CDR1 is LGHNA and CDR2 YNFKEQ. This CDR3 has 14 amino acids. Trimming cost V 1 base and J 7 bases, with 13 bases left between them. The CDR3 DNA reads as TGTGCCAGCAGCCAAGTAGGAGGGGACTGTGGCTACACCTTC. This sequence encodes CASSQVGGDCGYTF.

This sequence joins TRBV10-3 and TRBJ2-3; TRBD1 agrees at 9 bases. Trimming at V came to 6 bases and at J to 2 bases, leaving 9 bases not matched to a gene. This CDR3 has 16 amino acids. Germline V gene data show CDR1 as ENHRY and CDR2 as SYGVKD. The CDR3 coding sequence is TGTGCCATCAGGGGGGGACAGGGTGGGAACACAGATACGCAGTATTTT. It specifies CAIRGGQGGNTDTQYF.

This rearrangement joins TRBV6-1 to TRBJ2-5; a weak D match, TRBD1 (6 bases). The CDR3 has 12 residues. Germline-derived CDR1 and CDR2 are MNHNS and SASEGT. Trimming shortened V by 6 bases and J by 3 bases, and 8 bases separated the two germline ends. The chain's CDR3 is CASRRQEETQYF. The CDR3, as DNA: TGTGCCAGCAGGCGACAGGAAGAGACCCAGTACTTC.